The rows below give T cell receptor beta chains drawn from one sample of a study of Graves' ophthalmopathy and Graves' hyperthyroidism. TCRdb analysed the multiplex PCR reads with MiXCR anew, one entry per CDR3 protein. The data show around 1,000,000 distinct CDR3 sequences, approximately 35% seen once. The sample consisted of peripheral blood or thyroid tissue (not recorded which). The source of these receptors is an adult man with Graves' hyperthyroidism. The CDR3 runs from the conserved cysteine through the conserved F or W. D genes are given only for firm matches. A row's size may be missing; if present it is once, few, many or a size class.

CDR3 DNA: TGTGCCAGCAGTATCGGGACAGAAAGCACTGAAGCTTTCTTT; CDR3 protein: CASSIGTESTEAFF; D gene: TRBD1; V gene: TRBV10-3; J gene: TRBJ1-1; clone size: -
CDR3 DNA: TGTGCCAGTATGCTGGGGCAGGGTTTAGTTGGAAGCAATCAGCCCCAGCATTTT; CDR3 protein: CASMLGQGLVGSNQPQHF; D gene: -; V gene: TRBV19; J gene: TRBJ1-5; clone size: -
CDR3 DNA: TGCGCCAGCAGCCCAACAGGGACAGACAACGTCCTGACTTTC; CDR3 protein: CASSPTGTDNVLTF; D gene: TRBD1; V gene: TRBV5-1; J gene: TRBJ2-6; clone size: few
CDR3 DNA: TGTGCCAGCACCGACTCCATTTTGGCCGGGGAGCTGTTTTTT; CDR3 protein: CASTDSILAGELFF; D gene: -; V gene: TRBV10-3; J gene: TRBJ2-2; clone size: -
CDR3 DNA: TGTGCCAGCAGTTACGTCGGGACTAGCGAGCGGGAGCTGTTTTTT; CDR3 protein: CASSYVGTSERELFF; D gene: TRBD2; V gene: TRBV10-3; J gene: TRBJ2-2; clone size: -
CDR3 DNA: TGCAGTGCTAGAGAAACACAGGGGGCCTTAGAGACCCAGTACTTC; CDR3 protein: CSARETQGALETQYF; D gene: TRBD1; V gene: TRBV20-1; J gene: TRBJ2-5; clone size: -
CDR3 DNA: TGTGCCAGCAGCAGAGAGGGACAGGTGGGGACTGAAGCTTTCTTT; CDR3 protein: CASSREGQVGTEAFF; D gene: TRBD1; V gene: TRBV9; J gene: TRBJ1-1; clone size: -
CDR3 DNA: TGTGCCAGCAGCTTAGCGACAGGGACTTCCGCAGATACGCAGTATTTT; CDR3 protein: CASSLATGTSADTQYF; D gene: -; V gene: TRBV7-6; J gene: TRBJ2-3; clone size: -
CDR3 DNA: TGCGCCAGCAGCCAAGGGTTTGCTAATGAAAAACTGTTTTTT; CDR3 protein: CASSQGFANEKLFF; D gene: -; V gene: TRBV7-9; J gene: TRBJ1-4; clone size: few
CDR3 DNA: TGTGCCAGCACCTTGAGATTCAGTCTAGAGACCCAGTACTTC; CDR3 protein: CASTLRFSLETQYF; D gene: -; V gene: TRBV6-2/TRBV6-3; J gene: TRBJ2-5; clone size: -
CDR3 DNA: TGCGCCAGCAGCCAAGTGTGGGGGCTGGACTATGGCTACACCTTC; CDR3 protein: CASSQVWGLDYGYTF; D gene: -; V gene: TRBV4-1; J gene: TRBJ1-2; clone size: many
CDR3 DNA: TGTGCCAGCAGCCAAGGACCTGGCGGGTCGGCCCCCGGGGAGCTGTTTTTT; CDR3 protein: CASSQGPGGSAPGELFF; D gene: -; V gene: TRBV11-2; J gene: TRBJ2-2; clone size: once
CDR3 DNA: TGCAGCGTTGCCTGGACAGGGGTGAACACTGAAGCTTTCTTT; CDR3 protein: CSVAWTGVNTEAFF; D gene: TRBD1; V gene: TRBV29-1; J gene: TRBJ1-1; clone size: many
CDR3 DNA: TGCAGTGCTAGAGATCAGGGAAGCGGGAGGGCCGGCTATTACGAGCAGTACTTC; CDR3 protein: CSARDQGSGRAGYYEQYF; D gene: TRBD2; V gene: TRBV20-1; J gene: TRBJ2-7; clone size: few
CDR3 DNA: TGTGCCAGCAGTTTAGCGCGTGGGGATTCACCCCTCCACTTT; CDR3 protein: CASSLARGDSPLHF; D gene: -; V gene: TRBV12-3/TRBV12-4; J gene: TRBJ1-6; clone size: many
CDR3 DNA: TGTGCCAGTAGTAGAGGGAAGGCAGCAGATTCTAACTATGGCTACACCTTC; CDR3 protein: CASSRGKAADSNYGYTF; D gene: -; V gene: TRBV19; J gene: TRBJ1-2; clone size: -
CDR3 DNA: TGTGCCACCAGCAGACAGGACAGTTACGAGCAGTACTTC; CDR3 protein: CATSRQDSYEQYF; D gene: -; V gene: TRBV15; J gene: TRBJ2-7; clone size: many
CDR3 DNA: TGCGCCAGCAGTGAGGCACAGGGGGCAGCCGGGGAGCTGTTTTTT; CDR3 protein: CASSEAQGAAGELFF; D gene: TRBD1; V gene: TRBV10-2; J gene: TRBJ2-2; clone size: -
CDR3 DNA: TGTGCCAGTAGGCGACAGGCGGGCAATTCACCCCTCCACTTT; CDR3 protein: CASRRQAGNSPLHF; D gene: -; V gene: TRBV19; J gene: TRBJ1-6; clone size: -